These 13 T cell receptor beta chains were all obtained from the same sample, sequenced in a study of blood T cells in healthy people across ages. Together with a sample-barcoded 5' primer, a J-beta primer mix was included in a second PCR lasting about 7 to 12 cycles. TCRdb re-derived calls from the 5' RACE reads in MiXCR, one entry per CDR3 protein. The profile shows 630,000 or so distinct CDR3 sequences, about 28% of them singletons. The specimen sequenced was blood. These receptors all stem from a woman older than 75 in good health.

A remark on this clonotype: A junction end diverges from the germline sequence, so it may reflect a read error. The chain uses TRBV5-6 and TRBJ1-4, with TRBD1 matching over 7 bases. CDR1 and CDR2 (germline): SGHDT, YYEEEE. This CDR3 spans 15 amino acids. The CDR3 reads CASSRTGTVTEKRFF. The CDR3 DNA reads as TGTGCCAGCAGCCGCACCGGGACAGTAACCGAAAAACGGTTTTTT.

As regards this clonotype: This clone may be a read error of a much larger clone one base away. This chain connects TRBV27 to TRBJ1-4; D uncertain. The CDR3 extends over 12 amino acids. CDR1 and CDR2 from the germline V gene are MNHEY and SMNVEV (reference sequence). The CDR3 DNA reads TGTGCCAGCACGTCCGGTGGTGAAAAACGGTTTTTT. Its translation: CASTSGGEKRFF.

V gene TRBV4-2 combines with J gene TRBJ2-5; D is unclear. CDR1 and CDR2 (germline): LGHNA, YNFKEQ. The V end lost 5 bases, the J end lost 11 bases, and 21 bases lay between the germline ends. The CDR3 is made up of 14 amino acids. DNA for the CDR3: TGTGCCAGCAGCGCCGATTGGTCAAACAATGAGCAGTACTTC. Its protein product is CASSADWSNNEQYF.

This clonotype was counted many times. The chain has TRBV2 and TRBJ2-1; 9 nucleotides line up with TRBD2. Germline lookup yields CDR1 SNHLY and CDR2 FYNNEI. This CDR3 is 15 amino acids long. V lost 6 bases and J lost 2; bases outside the gene matches: 5. The CDR3: CASRLLAGTYNEQFF. CDR3 coding DNA: TGTGCCAGCAGGTTACTAGCGGGCACCTACAATGAGCAGTTCTTC. Full variable domain (outside the CDR3, taken from reference TRBV2 and TRBJ2-1): EPEVTQTPSHQVTQMGQEVILRCVPISNHLYFYWYRQILGQKVEFLVSFYNNEISEKSEIFDDQFSVERPDGSNFTLKIRSTKLEDSAMYFCASRLLAGTYNEQFFGPGTRLTVL.

This clonotype was detected ten times or more. This chain connects TRBV28 to TRBJ2-7; D is possibly TRBD2 (6 bases). CDR1 and CDR2 (germline): MDHEN, SYDVKM. The V end was cut by 1 base, the J end by 4 bases, with 11 bases between. The CDR3 is made up of 14 amino acids. The CDR3 loop reads CASSLSGGFYEQYF. CDR3 sequence (DNA): TGTGCCAGCAGTTTATCCGGGGGTTTTTACGAGCAGTACTTC.

With respect to this clonotype: This could be a read error, since a much larger clone is one nucleotide away. V and J are TRBV27 and TRBJ2-5; 8 nucleotides line up with TRBD1. Per the germline V gene, CDR1 is MNHEY and CDR2 is SMNVEV (reference sequence). J lost 11 bases, V lost 5 bases, and 16 bases had no gene match. The CDR3 has 15 residues. CDR3 coding DNA: TGTGCCAGCAGTCGCGACAGGGGTCTTGACAATGGGCAGTACTTC. Protein sequence: CASSRDRGLDNGQYF.

This clonotype occurred a few times. This could be a read error, since a much larger clone is one nucleotide away. V and J are TRBV28 and TRBJ2-5; 12 bases are shared with TRBD2. Germline loops: CDR1 MDHEN, CDR2 SYDVKM. The CDR3 spans 17 residues. V was clipped by 5 bases and J by 11 bases; unmatched bases: 18. CDR3 sequence: CASSHSGTSGRYNEQYF. In DNA form, the CDR3 reads TGTGCCAGCAGTCACTCCGGGACTAGCGGGCGATACAATGAGCAGTACTTC.

A word on this clonotype: This clone may be a read error of a much larger clone one base away. The chain uses TRBV28 and TRBJ2-3, with 12 bases that match TRBD1. The CDR3 sequence is 14 residues long. Germline CDR1 and CDR2: MDHEN and SYDVKM. V shed 6 bases, J shed 5 bases, and the junction held 3 bases outside the gene matches. CDR3 in amino acids: CASRGQGALDTQYF. Written as DNA, the CDR3 is TGTGCCAGCAGGGGACAGGGGGCTTTAGATACGCAGTATTTT.

About this clonotype: A much larger clone lies a single base off, so this may be a read error. The chain combines TRBV7-2 with TRBJ2-1; 9 bases are shared with TRBD2. The J segment lost 7 bases and the V segment lost 1 base, leaving 11 bases of the junction unmatched. This CDR3 spans 17 amino acids. CDR1 SGHTA and CDR2 FQGNSA come from the germline V gene. The CDR3 spells CASSLGGRAGGGNEQFF. The CDR3, as DNA: TGTGCCAGCAGCTTAGGTGGGCGAGCGGGGGGCGGAAATGAGCAGTTCTTC.

This chain links TRBV3-1 with TRBJ2-7, with 10 bases identical to TRBD2. The germline V gene has CDR1 LGHDT and CDR2 YNNKEL (reference sequence). The CDR3 consists of 14 residues. Unmatched junction bases numbered 1, after V lost 1 base and J lost 4 bases. The CDR3 loop reads CASSQGTSGYEQYF. The CDR3 DNA is TGTGCCAGCAGCCAAGGGACTAGCGGATACGAGCAGTACTTC.

The rearrangement joins TRBV7-9 to TRBJ1-4; perhaps TRBD1 as D (5 bases). The V end was cut by 5 bases, the J end by 13 bases, with 20 bases between. The CDR3 totals 14 residues. Per germline, CDR1 SEHNR and CDR2 FQNEAQ (reference sequence). The CDR3 loop reads CASSLTGTASRLFF. The CDR3 nucleotides are TGTGCCAGCAGCCTAACCGGGACCGCGAGTAGACTGTTTTTT.

This chain connects TRBV28 to TRBJ2-4; 8 bases agree with TRBD1. With V trimmed by 6 bases and J by 4 bases, 8 bases remained unmatched. The CDR3 has 15 amino acids. CDR1 and CDR2 from the germline V gene are MDHEN and SYDVKM. The CDR3 DNA follows: TGTGCCAGCAGCCGCGCAGGGGACAGGAAAAACATTCAGTACTTC. This codes for CASSRAGDRKNIQYF.

In its sample, this clonotype was seen many times. The rearrangement joins TRBV15 to TRBJ1-1, with D possibly TRBD1 on 5 matching bases. This CDR3 spans 13 amino acids. V lost 8 bases and J 6 bases, leaving 16 bases between the germline ends. CDR1 is LNHNV, CDR2 YYDKDF, per germline (reference sequence). CDR3 amino acids: CATARDGGAEAFF. CDR3 DNA sequence: TGTGCCACCGCTAGAGATGGGGGGGCTGAAGCTTTCTTT.